Presented here are 21 T cell receptor beta chains from one specimen sequenced in a study of cytomegalovirus exposure and HLA in healthy donors. A multiplex PCR was run with 60 Vbeta primers and 13 Jbeta primers. Libraries were prepared by immunoSEQ multiplex PCR; TCRdb keeps only in-frame clonotypes and omits some of them. The sample holds over 150,000 clones, around three quarters seen once. What was sequenced was PBMCs. These receptors all come from a woman between 50 and 59 years old in good health and CMV-seropositive.

In DNA form, the CDR3 reads TGTGCCAGCAGCGAATATCCGACAGGGCTAGTAGAAAAACTGTTTTTT. Protein: CASSEYPTGLVEKLFF. The J gene is TRBJ1-4, the V gene TRBV5-5, with TRBD1 matching 7 bases. Trimming cost V 4 bases and J 8 bases; bases outside gene matches: 14. This CDR3 has 16 amino acids. Germline V CDR1 and CDR2: SGHKS, YYEKEE (reference sequence).

The genes are TRBV29-1 and TRBJ2-5, with D possibly matching TRBD1 (6 bases). The germline gives CDR1 SQVTM, CDR2 ANQGSEA. V dropped 0 bases and J dropped 5 bases, with 10 bases sitting between them. The CDR3 length is 13 residues. The CDR3: CSVEEPRGETQYF. The DNA for the CDR3 is TGCAGCGTTGAAGAGCCCAGGGGTGAGACCCAGTACTTC.

The rearrangement joins TRBV29-1 to TRBJ1-1; 10 bases are shared with TRBD1. Trimming at V came to 7 bases and at J to 7 bases, leaving 6 bases not matched to a gene. CDR3 length equals 12 residues. CDR1 is SQVTM and CDR2 is ANQGSEA in the germline V gene. The CDR3 here is CSGRDRGFEAFF. CDR3 sequence (DNA): TGCAGCGGCCGGGACAGGGGCTTTGAAGCTTTCTTT.

This chain connects TRBV5-1 to TRBJ2-1, with TRBD2 matching 11 bases. The J segment lost 4 bases and the V segment lost 4 bases, leaving 7 bases of the junction unmatched. Germline CDR1 and CDR2: SGHRS and YFSETQ. This CDR3 region has 16 residues. DNA for the CDR3: TGCGCCAGCAGCCCGGAGCCTAGCGGGGGGTACAATGAGCAGTTCTTC. Translation gives CASSPEPSGGYNEQFF.

The chain combines TRBV19 with TRBJ1-2; D is uncertain. This CDR3 has 14 residues. V was pared by 10 bases and J by 3 bases, with 18 bases between. Germline values: CDR1 LNHDA, CDR2 SQIVND (reference sequence). CDR3 coding DNA: TGTGCCACCCGTACACTCGCTGAGGACTATGGCTACACCTTC. It translates to CATRTLAEDYGYTF.

As DNA, the CDR3 is TGTGCCAGCAGTTACCGGGGGATCTCTGGGGATCAGCCCCAGCATTTT. This translates into CASSYRGISGDQPQHF. This rearrangement joins TRBV6-5 to TRBJ1-5, with D tentatively TRBD1 (5 bases). The CDR3 sequence is 16 residues long. Germline V gene data show CDR1 as MNHEY and CDR2 as SVGAGI. The V end was cut by 2 bases, the J end by 5 bases, with 16 bases between.

This clone was seen a few times. The DNA for the CDR3 is TGTGCCAGCAGTCGGCCAGGGTTTGGCACCGGGGAGCTGTTTTTT. Its translation: CASSRPGFGTGELFF. The rearrangement links TRBV7-2 to TRBJ2-2; D might be TRBD1 (5 bases). CDR1 SGHTA and CDR2 FQGNSA come from the germline V gene. CDR3 length: 15 amino acids. With 6 bases removed from V and 4 bases from J, the gap between germline ends came to 15 bases.

The chain recombines TRBV4-2 with TRBJ1-2; TRBD1 aligns across 12 bases. The J segment lost 7 bases and the V segment lost 2 bases, leaving 11 bases of the junction unmatched. The V gene's germline CDR1 is LGHNA and CDR2 YNFKEQ. This CDR3 is 17 amino acids long. The DNA of the CDR3 is TGTGCCAGCAGCCAAATTCTCCCGGGACAGGGGGCGGGTGGCTACACCTTC. It specifies CASSQILPGQGAGGYTF.

CDR3 in amino acids: CASSLETSGRFHNEQYF. As DNA, the CDR3 is TGCGCCAGCAGCTTGGAGACTAGCGGGAGATTTCACAACGAGCAGTACTTC. The chain has TRBV5-1 and TRBJ2-5; 12 nucleotides line up with TRBD2. The closer fit of TRBJ2-7 to the DNA end suggests the J call may be wrong. Per the germline V gene, CDR1 is SGHRS and CDR2 is YFSETQ. The CDR3 is made up of 17 amino acids.

This clone was found a few times. CDR3 bases: TGTGCCAGTAGTATAGGTGGGGCGCGGGAGACCCAGTACTTC. It translates to CASSIGGARETQYF. This chain joins TRBV19 and TRBJ2-5, with D possibly TRBD1 on 5 matching bases. Per the germline V gene, CDR1 is LNHDA and CDR2 is SQIVND (reference sequence). This CDR3 comprises 14 residues. The germline V and J ends were trimmed by 1 base and 5 bases, with 11 bases remaining between them. Full variable domain (missing parts from reference TRBV19 and TRBJ2-5): DGGITQSPKYLFRKEGQNVTLSCEQNLNHDAMYWYRQDPGQGLRLIYYSQIVNDFQKGDIAEGYSVSREKKESFPLTVTSAQKNPTAFYLCASSIGGARETQYFGPGTRLLVL.

This sequence joins TRBV7-3 and TRBJ2-2, with TRBD1 identical over 7 bases. J was trimmed by 1 base and V by 5 bases; bases with no gene match: 4. CDR1 is SGHTA, CDR2 FQGTGA, per germline. CDR3 size: 15 residues. Here the CDR3 DNA reads TGTGCCAGCAGCATCCGACAGGGGAACACCGGGGAGCTGTTTTTT. Its translation is CASSIRQGNTGELFF. Full variable domain (rest looked up from reference TRBV7-3 and TRBJ2-2): GAGVSQTPSNKVTEKGKYVELRCDPISGHTALYWYRQSLGQGPEFLIYFQGTGAADDSGLPNDRFFAVRPEGSVSTLKIQRTERGDSAVYLCASSIRQGNTGELFFGEGSRLTVL.

The J gene is TRBJ2-7, the V gene TRBV19, with 9 bases fitting TRBD1. V dropped 5 bases and J dropped 2; count of bases not matched to a gene: 4. CDR3 length: 14 residues. From germline, CDR1 is LNHDA and CDR2 SQIVND (reference sequence). CDR3 in amino acids: CASSPGQGPYEQYF. CDR3 DNA: TGTGCCAGTAGTCCGGGACAGGGACCCTACGAGCAGTACTTC.

The V call is TRBV6-6, the J call TRBJ1-5, with a tentative D call TRBD1 (5 bases). This CDR3 region has 12 residues. The germline gives CDR1 MNHNY, CDR2 SVGAGI (reference sequence). The germline V and J ends were trimmed by 2 bases and 9 bases, with 8 bases remaining between them. The CDR3 loop is CASSYATGPQHF. CDR3 coding DNA: TGTGCCAGCAGTTACGCCACAGGGCCCCAGCATTTT.

The chain couples TRBV11-2 to TRBJ2-7, with a weak D call TRBD2 (5 bases). This CDR3 is 16 amino acids long. V was cut by 5 bases and J by 5 bases, with 22 bases left in between. Germline V gene sequence: CDR1 SGHAT, CDR2 FQNNGV. The CDR3 nucleotides read TGTGCCAGCAGCCCAAACCGTCCCTTCGGAGGCCACGAGCAGTACTTC. This gives the protein CASSPNRPFGGHEQYF.

The V call is TRBV7-2, the J call TRBJ2-2; 8 bases match TRBD2. The V gene end was trimmed by 3 bases and the J gene end by 0 bases; junction bases not matched to a gene: 6. CDR1 is SGHTA, CDR2 FQGNSA, per germline. The CDR3 has 17 residues. CDR3 in DNA: TGTGCCAGCAGCTTTTCTAGCGGGCCTGCGAACACCGGGGAGCTGTTTTTT. It translates to CASSFSSGPANTGELFF.

This clone was detected a few times. This sequence joins TRBV7-2 and TRBJ1-2; possibly TRBD1 for D (6 bases). The CDR3 length is 13 residues. V lost 5 bases to trimming and J lost 6 bases, with 13 bases between them. Germline CDR1 is SGHTA and CDR2 is FQGNSA. The CDR3 DNA follows: TGTGCCAGCAGCACCACAGGGATTAATGGCTACACCTTC. Translating it yields CASSTTGINGYTF. The full variable domain, rest sourced from reference TRBV7-2 and TRBJ1-2, is GAGVSQSPSNKVTEKGKDVELRCDPISGHTALYWYRQSLGQGLEFLIYFQGNSAPDKSGLPSDRFSAERTGGSVSTLTIQRTQQEDSAVYLCASSTTGINGYTFGSGTRLTVV.

Remarks on this clone: Additional DNA sequences in this sample encode the identical CDR3. CDR3 amino acids: CASSAGSSYEQYF. The CDR3 DNA sequence: TGTGCCAGTTCGGCAGGTAGCTCCTACGAGCAGTACTTC. The V call is TRBV19, the J call TRBJ2-7; D gene uncertain. The CDR3 loop spans 13 amino acids. CDR1 is LNHDA and CDR2 is SQIVND in the germline V gene (reference sequence). Trimming removed 8 bases from V and 0 bases from J, with 11 bases in between.

This rearrangement joins TRBV11-2 to TRBJ2-7; a possible D gene is TRBD2 (5 bases). The CDR3 length is 16 residues. V lost 5 bases, J lost 3 bases, and 20 bases lay in between. Germline V CDR1 and CDR2: SGHAT, FQNNGV. CDR3 region: CASSPISRRGHYEQYF. CDR3 nucleotides: TGTGCCAGCAGCCCCATTAGTCGGAGAGGGCACTACGAGCAGTACTTC.

This clone has only a few counts. The chain joins TRBV5-1 to TRBJ2-7; 12 nucleotides align to TRBD1. V dropped 4 bases and J dropped 6; count of bases not matched to a gene: 5. Germline CDR1 reads SGHRS; CDR2 reads YFSETQ. This CDR3 comprises 14 residues. The CDR3: CASSPRDRGREQYF. For the CDR3, the DNA is TGCGCCAGCAGCCCCAGGGACAGGGGGCGCGAGCAGTACTTC.

This clone has just a few counts. The chain is built from TRBV27 and TRBJ1-5; D is undetermined. V dropped 8 bases and J dropped 4 bases, with 12 bases sitting between them. CDR3 size: 13 residues. The V gene's germline CDR1 is MNHEY and CDR2 SMNVEV (reference sequence). CDR3 loop: CASRLRWNQPQHF. DNA of the CDR3: TGTGCCAGCCGTCTAAGATGGAATCAGCCCCAGCATTTT.

The V call is TRBV27, the J call TRBJ2-7; 13 nucleotides line up with TRBD2. The ends lost 5 bases at V and 2 bases at J; junction bases unmatched: 6. This CDR3 is built from 16 residues. Germline V gene sequence: CDR1 MNHEY, CDR2 SMNVEV (reference sequence). The CDR3 sequence: CASSLEGTSGTYEQYF. CDR3 sequence (DNA): TGTGCCAGCAGTCTTGAAGGGACTAGCGGGACCTACGAGCAGTACTTC.